The 21 T cell receptor beta chains below come from one sample, sequenced in a study of blood T cell repertoires in COVID-19 (TCRdb year 2020). The method was the immunoSEQ multiplex PCR assay. Held by TCRdb, this immuneACCESS table contains in-frame sequences only and omits some clones. Under half of the omission traces to an unresolved V gene where checked; the cause of the rest is unknown. This sample is represented by roughly 9,900 clones; about 81% of them were singletons. The top ten clonotypes cover roughly a quarter of the sample. The sequencing input was peripheral blood. The origin of the receptors is a man in his fifties or sixties with active COVID-19.

The CDR3 sequence is CASSLWSGTGGEKLFF. For the CDR3, the DNA is TGCGCCAGCAGCCTCTGGTCCGGGACAGGGGGTGAAAAACTGTTTTTT. The V gene is TRBV4-1, the J gene TRBJ1-4; 11 bases match TRBD1. CDR1 is MGHRA, CDR2 YSYEKL, per germline. J gave up 7 bases and V 4 bases, and 8 bases lay outside the gene matches. This CDR3 is 16 amino acids long.

The V gene is TRBV2, the J gene TRBJ2-5; D perhaps matches TRBD2 (5 bases). The CDR3 totals 14 residues. Germline loops: CDR1 SNHLY, CDR2 FYNNEI. Trimming pared 4 bases from V and 4 bases from J, leaving 13 bases between. The DNA of the CDR3 is TGTGCCAGCAGTGGGACGCACGGAGGAGAGACCCAGTACTTC. This gives the protein CASSGTHGGETQYF.

The chain combines TRBV4-2 with TRBJ2-4; 9 bases line up with TRBD2. From germline, CDR1 is LGHNA and CDR2 YNFKEQ. V lost 0 bases and J lost 6; bases outside the gene matches: 12. The CDR3 runs to 18 residues. CDR3 DNA sequence: TGTGCCAGCAGCCAAGATCCCGCAGCGGGGGGCTTATTAAACATTCAGTACTTC. Its translation: CASSQDPAAGGLLNIQYF.

This chain's CDR3 is CASSSSGGAAGELFF. CDR3 in DNA: TGTGCCAGCAGCTCTAGCGGGGGGGCCGCCGGGGAGCTGTTTTTT. The rearrangement joins TRBV11-3 to TRBJ2-2, with 12 bases matching TRBD2. Germline loops: CDR1 SGHNT, CDR2 YENEEA. The CDR3 runs to 15 residues. The V gene end was trimmed by 4 bases and the J gene end by 6 bases; junction bases not matched to a gene: 3.

The V call is TRBV5-4, the J call TRBJ1-2, with 7 bases that match TRBD1. The CDR3 runs 17 residues. From germline, CDR1 is SGHNT and CDR2 YYREEE (reference sequence). With V trimmed by 4 bases and J by 3 bases, 15 bases remained unmatched. The CDR3 spells CASSVGGTVTGYYGYTF. CDR3 DNA: TGTGCCAGCAGCGTCGGAGGGACAGTCACCGGATACTATGGCTACACCTTC.

This chain connects TRBV2 to TRBJ1-6, with TRBD1 matching over 8 bases. The CDR3 runs to 15 residues. The V segment lost 6 bases and the J segment 9 bases; nucleotides outside the gene matches: 10. CDR1 and CDR2 (germline): SNHLY, FYNNEI. As DNA, the CDR3 is TGTGCCAGCAGACCACCGACAGGGGAGGGTTCACCCCTCCACTTT. Protein: CASRPPTGEGSPLHF.

This clone was found a few times. J is TRBJ1-1 and V is TRBV19, with 8 bases fitting TRBD1. Germline CDR1 is LNHDA and CDR2 is SQIVND (reference sequence). The length of the CDR3 is 13 residues. Germline trimming cut 6 bases from V and 4 bases from J; bases unmatched to any gene: 4. The CDR3 bases are TGTGCCAGTAGACTACAGGGGGGCACTGAAGCTTTCTTT. This translates into CASRLQGGTEAFF.

Only one count was recorded for this clone. The chain is built from TRBV7-3 and TRBJ1-2, with TRBD1 matching over 7 bases. Trimming cost V 3 bases and J 9 bases; bases outside gene matches: 7. The CDR3 contains 13 residues. From germline, CDR1 is SGHTA and CDR2 FQGTGA. The CDR3 coding sequence is TGTGCCAGCAGCTTGACAGGGCAAGAGCGCTACACCTTC. Translating it yields CASSLTGQERYTF. The full variable domain, rest sourced from reference TRBV7-3 and TRBJ1-2, is GAGVSQTPSNKVTEKGKYVELRCDPISGHTALYWYRQSLGQGPEFLIYFQGTGAADDSGLPNDRFFAVRPEGSVSTLKIQRTERGDSAVYLCASSLTGQERYTFGSGTRLTVV.

V usage is TRBV28 and J usage is TRBJ2-3; no reliable D call. The CDR3 contains 14 residues. The V and J ends lost 4 bases and 0 bases respectively, with 8 bases between them. Germline V gives CDR1 MDHEN, CDR2 SYDVKM. CDR3 sequence (DNA): TGTGCCAGCAGTTGGCAGGCTAGCACAGATACGCAGTATTTT. Amino acids: CASSWQASTDTQYF.

The chain recombines TRBV3-1 (or the pseudogene TRBV3-2) with TRBJ2-1, with TRBD2 identical over 10 bases. The CDR3 spans 16 residues. Trimming removed 6 bases from V and 7 bases from J; junction bases left unmatched: 12. Per germline, CDR1 LGHDT and CDR2 YNNKEL (reference sequence). The chain's CDR3 is CASSTGGTSAQNEQFF. CDR3 bases: TGTGCCAGCAGTACCGGAGGGACTAGCGCGCAGAATGAGCAGTTCTTC.

CDR3 nucleotide sequence: TGTGCCAGCAGTCGGGGCAATCAGCCCCAGCATTTT. Translating gives CASSRGNQPQHF. The V call is TRBV25-1, the J call TRBJ1-5, with no clear D. There are 12 residues in the CDR3. The V end lost 5 bases, the J end lost 2 bases, and 4 bases lay between the germline ends. Looked up from germline, CDR1 is MGHDK and CDR2 is SYGVNS.

The V gene is TRBV27, the J gene TRBJ1-6; D not resolved. V was clipped by 2 bases and J by 7 bases, with 6 bases between them. Germline CDR1 MNHEY, CDR2 SMNVEV (reference sequence). This CDR3 is 13 amino acids long. CDR3 in DNA: TGTGCCAGCAGTTTAACACAGAATTCACCCCTCCACTTT. Translated, it gives CASSLTQNSPLHF.

This chain joins TRBV7-2 and TRBJ2-3; 9 bases align to TRBD1. The CDR3 has 15 amino acids. Looked up from germline, CDR1 is SGHTA and CDR2 is FQGNSA. With 5 bases clipped from V and 4 bases from J, the junction kept 7 bases outside the gene matches. The CDR3 spells CASSRGTGKADTQYF. The CDR3 nucleotides read TGTGCCAGCAGCCGCGGGACAGGGAAAGCAGATACGCAGTATTTT.

The chain is built from TRBV7-9 and TRBJ2-5; no clear D. There are 14 residues in the CDR3. Germline values: CDR1 SEHNR, CDR2 FQNEAQ (reference sequence). V was cut by 0 bases and J by 4 bases, with 9 bases left in between. In nucleotides, the CDR3 is TGTGCCAGCAGCTTAGCGGTCCAGGCAGAGACCCAGTACTTC. Its translation is CASSLAVQAETQYF.

The chain has TRBV5-1 and TRBJ2-5, with D possibly matching TRBD2 (6 bases). The CDR3 runs to 13 residues. Germline CDR1 and CDR2: SGHRS and YFSETQ. Trimming removed 3 bases from V and 0 bases from J, with 6 bases in between. Written as DNA, the CDR3 is TGCGCCAGCAGCTCGGGGGACCAAGAGACCCAGTACTTC. This gives the protein CASSSGDQETQYF.

The gene calls are TRBV18 and TRBJ2-2; D ambiguous. The CDR3 has 13 amino acids. Germline V gives CDR1 KGHSH, CDR2 LQKENI. The ends were cut back, 4 bases at V and 9 bases at J, with 12 bases in the middle. The CDR3 DNA is TGTGCCAGCTCACTAGACACGGCTAGGGAGCTGTTTTTT. Encoded protein: CASSLDTARELFF.

This chain joins TRBV6-5 and TRBJ2-5; 7 bases align to TRBD2. V lost 4 bases, J lost 1 base, and 6 bases stayed unmatched. CDR1 and CDR2 from the germline V gene are MNHEY and SVGAGI. The CDR3 is 15 amino acids. The CDR3 bases are TGTGCCAGCAGTTCGTCTCCTAGCGGCCAAGAGACCCAGTACTTC. Its protein is CASSSSPSGQETQYF.

The sample holds a few counts of this clone. The chain has TRBV6-4 and TRBJ2-5; 8 nucleotides match TRBD1. The V segment lost 3 bases and the J segment 5 bases; nucleotides outside the gene matches: 2. Germline V gene lookup returns CDR1 MRHNA and CDR2 SNTAGT. The CDR3 spans 13 residues. CDR3 amino acids: CASSENRGETQYF. CDR3 nucleotide sequence: TGTGCCAGCAGTGAGAACAGGGGGGAGACCCAGTACTTC.

The V and J genes are TRBV7-9 and TRBJ2-7; weak D call: TRBD1 (5 bases). There are 12 residues in the CDR3. Trimming took off 5 bases at V and 5 bases at J, with 10 bases between the two ends. Looked up from germline, CDR1 is SEHNR and CDR2 is FQNEAQ (reference sequence). The CDR3 DNA reads TGTGCCAGCAGCGTACTGACAGACGAGCAGTACTTC. This gives the protein CASSVLTDEQYF.

The chain has TRBV28 and TRBJ2-7; 10 nucleotides line up with TRBD2. This CDR3 is built from 15 residues. V shed 4 bases and J 4 bases; nucleotides not matched to a gene: 7. The germline V gene has CDR1 MDHEN and CDR2 SYDVKM. CDR3 in amino acids: CASSSRPSGSYEQYF. Written as DNA, the CDR3 is TGTGCCAGCAGTTCCAGGCCTAGCGGGAGTTACGAGCAGTACTTC.

V is TRBV4-2 and J is TRBJ2-1; 7 bases align to TRBD1. The V gene end was trimmed by 2 bases and the J gene end by 12 bases; junction bases not matched to a gene: 7. Germline CDR1 and CDR2: LGHNA and YNFKEQ. CDR3 length equals 13 residues. The CDR3 here is CASSQSGTDRQFF. CDR3 bases: TGTGCCAGCAGCCAATCCGGGACAGACCGGCAGTTCTTC.